This TCR beta chain was observed in a study of T cell repertoires in cytomegalovirus infection. Overall study context: Shared public TCR beta signatures pointed to both CMV infection and a matching HLA type. Points from the study as a whole: Pooled public TCR beta family frequency picked out CMV carriers with the relevant HLA. The study found HLA-C-restricted CMV-specific TCR beta clonotypes dominating the ex vivo response.

The CDR3 totals 13 residues. CDR1 is SGHVS, CDR2 FNYEAQ, per germline. Trimming removed 1 base at V and 6 bases at J, with 9 bases between. TCRdb used MiXCR to reprocess the reads, holding one entry per CDR3 protein. The data hold around 900,000 distinct CDR3 sequences, with around 32% observed a single time. Regarding this clonotype: Antigen unknown.

The specimen was cultured CD8+ T cells from PBMCs, collected from culture after CMV antigen stimulation. The source is a human donor in good health (CMV status not recorded). Some clones in this sample may be carry-over from other donors' samples. The V gene is TRBV7-6, the J gene TRBJ1-1; the D is unclear. The CDR3 loop is CASSLGAVSEAFF. The CDR3 DNA sequence: TGTGCCAGCAGCTTAGGGGCAGTCTCTGAAGCTTTCTTT.